This is a list of T cell receptor beta chains from one sample in a study of blood T cell repertoires in COVID-19. TCRdb's table, derived via immunoSEQ multiplex PCR, lists solely in-frame clones and lacks some. The top ten hold under 2.5% of the sample, which has approximately 16,000 clones, approximately 91% seen once. The sample consisted of peripheral blood. All receptors come from a woman in her 70s in a cohort sampled during active or convalescent COVID-19. Each CDR3 is given with its conserved first and last residue. A D gene is named only where the DNA matches it firmly. Not every row has a clone size; where given, it reads once, few, many or a size class.

clone size | J gene | D gene | V gene | CDR3 protein | CDR3 DNA
few | TRBJ1-6 | TRBD1 | TRBV19 | CASSEGQGAKSYNSPLHF | TGTGCCAGTAGTGAGGGCCAGGGGGCAAAATCCTATAATTCACCCCTCCACTTT
. | TRBJ1-5 | . | TRBV19 | CASRMGRGGGYGNQPQHF | TGTGCCAGTAGGATGGGGAGGGGTGGGGGCTATGGCAATCAGCCCCAGCATTTT
. | TRBJ2-7 | . | TRBV9 | CASSVGLSYEQYF | TGTGCCAGCAGCGTCGGTCTTTCCTACGAGCAGTACTTC
. | TRBJ2-3 | TRBD1 | TRBV19 | CASSKQGAGTDTQYF | TGTGCCAGTAGTAAACAGGGGGCCGGGACAGATACGCAGTATTTT
. | TRBJ1-4 | . | TRBV18 | CASSPRQSGTNEKLFF | TGTGCCAGCTCACCTCGCCAATCGGGAACTAATGAAAAACTGTTTTTT
. | TRBJ1-2 | . | TRBV5-4 | CASSSVGGGGYTF | TGTGCCAGCAGCTCTGTAGGGGGAGGGGGCTACACCTTC
few | TRBJ1-2 | TRBD1 | TRBV5-4 | CASSLPRGQAEGGYTF | TGTGCCAGCAGCTTGCCGAGGGGGCAAGCGGAAGGTGGCTACACCTTC
. | TRBJ1-3 | . | TRBV5-4 | CASSFGGAFFGSSGNTIYF | TGTGCCAGCAGCTTTGGGGGGGCGTTTTTCGGCAGCTCTGGAAACACCATATATTTT
. | TRBJ2-1 | TRBD1 | TRBV10-3 | CAISESNRGLYNEQFF | TGTGCCATCAGTGAGTCGAACAGGGGTCTCTACAATGAGCAGTTCTTC
. | TRBJ1-1 | . | TRBV18 | CASSPETGFGTEAFF | TGTGCCAGCTCCCCCGAGACAGGTTTCGGGACTGAAGCTTTCTTT
. | TRBJ2-3 | TRBD1 | TRBV3-1/TRBV3-2 | CASSQGTGGEYF | TGTGCCAGCAGCCAAGGGACAGGGGGCGAGTATTTT
. | TRBJ1-4 | . | TRBV5-6 | CASSKNINTGTQKLFF | TGTGCCAGCAGTAAGAACATAAACACCGGGACACAAAAACTGTTTTTT
. | TRBJ1-5 | . | TRBV28 | CASSLVPGSGVQPQHF | TGTGCCAGCAGTTTAGTTCCGGGTTCGGGGGTTCAGCCCCAGCATTTT
. | TRBJ2-5 | . | TRBV6-5 | CASSYSGGVQETQYF | TGTGCCAGCAGTTACTCAGGCGGAGTTCAAGAGACCCAGTACTTC
. | TRBJ2-1 | . | TRBV19 | CASSMERRYNEQFF | TGTGCCAGTAGTATGGAACGGAGGTACAATGAGCAGTTCTTC
. | TRBJ2-7 | . | TRBV5-5 | CASSATGTPYWEQYF | TGTGCCAGCAGCGCTACCGGGACACCTTACTGGGAGCAGTACTTC
. | TRBJ2-7 | . | TRBV7-9 | CASSPVWAEQYF | TGTGCCAGCAGTCCAGTCTGGGCCGAGCAGTACTTC
. | TRBJ2-3 | TRBD1 | TRBV5-8 | CASSLPGQGGDTQYF | TGTGCCAGCAGCTTGCCCGGACAGGGTGGAGATACGCAGTATTTT
. | TRBJ2-1 | TRBD1 | TRBV19 | CASSILAGGPYNEQFF | TGTGCCAGTAGTATCCTAGCAGGGGGACCCTACAATGAGCAGTTCTTC
. | TRBJ2-3 | . | TRBV3-1/TRBV3-2 | CASIPKMGARFHTQYF | TGTGCCAGCATCCCGAAGATGGGGGCCCGTTTCCATACGCAGTATTTT
. | TRBJ2-4 | TRBD1 | TRBV29-1 | CSVEVVDRGPDIQYF | TGCAGCGTTGAAGTTGTGGACAGGGGGCCTGACATTCAGTACTTC
. | TRBJ2-1 | . | TRBV5-1 | CASSLEYGESYNEQFF | TGCGCCAGCAGCTTGGAGTACGGGGAGTCCTACAATGAGCAGTTCTTC
few | TRBJ1-2 | . | TRBV2 | CASNVYGEGVDTF | TGTGCCAGCAATGTTTACGGGGAGGGGGTTGACACCTTC
once | TRBJ1-3 | . | TRBV6-5 | CASRVSARPGNTIYF | TGTGCCAGCCGGGTGAGCGCCCGACCTGGAAACACCATATATTTT
few | TRBJ1-3 | TRBD1 | TRBV7-9 | CASSRTGGDTIYF | TGTGCCAGCAGCCGGACAGGTGGAGACACCATATATTTT
. | TRBJ1-2 | . | TRBV9 | CASSVDRTSYGYTF | TGTGCCAGCAGCGTAGATCGTACATCTTATGGCTACACCTTC
. | TRBJ1-5 | TRBD1 | TRBV7-6 | CASSRDRGPGQPQHF | TGTGCCAGCAGCAGAGACAGGGGGCCGGGCCAGCCCCAGCATTTT
. | TRBJ2-7 | TRBD2 | TRBV3-1/TRBV3-2 | CASSQRAGGEQYF | TGTGCCAGCAGCCAACGGGCGGGGGGCGAGCAGTACTTC
. | TRBJ2-3 | . | TRBV18 | CASSPRILDDTLVDTQYF | TGTGCCAGCTCACCACGGATACTAGACGATACACTTGTGGATACGCAGTATTTT
. | TRBJ2-5 | TRBD1 | TRBV5-4 | CASSSRDRGNQETQYF | TGTGCCAGCAGTTCTCGGGACAGGGGGAACCAAGAGACCCAGTACTTC
. | TRBJ1-2 | . | TRBV5-8 | CASSPGTPRYGYTF | TGTGCCAGCAGCCCCGGGACACCCCGCTATGGCTACACCTTC
. | TRBJ1-6 | . | TRBV5-1 | CASSLEGVNSPLHF | TGCGCCAGCAGCTTGGAGGGGGTAAATTCACCCCTCCACTTT
. | TRBJ2-5 | TRBD1 | TRBV28 | CASSFPRTGGPQETQYF | TGTGCCAGCAGTTTCCCTCGGACAGGGGGCCCCCAAGAGACCCAGTACTTC